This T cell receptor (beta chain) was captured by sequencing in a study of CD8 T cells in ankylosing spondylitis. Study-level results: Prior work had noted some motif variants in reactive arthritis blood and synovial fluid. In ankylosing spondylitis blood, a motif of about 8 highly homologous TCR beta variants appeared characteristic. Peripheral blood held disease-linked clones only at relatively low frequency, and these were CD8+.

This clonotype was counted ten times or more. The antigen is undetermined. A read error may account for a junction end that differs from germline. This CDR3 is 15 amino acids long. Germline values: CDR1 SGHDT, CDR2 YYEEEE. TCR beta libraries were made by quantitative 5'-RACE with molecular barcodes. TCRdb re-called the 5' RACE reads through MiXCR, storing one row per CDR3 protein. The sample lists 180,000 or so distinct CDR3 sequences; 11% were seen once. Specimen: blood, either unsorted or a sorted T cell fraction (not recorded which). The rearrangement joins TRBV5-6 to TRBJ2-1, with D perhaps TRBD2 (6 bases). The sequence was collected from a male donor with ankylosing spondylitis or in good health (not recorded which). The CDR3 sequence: CASSLGAGLDNEQSF. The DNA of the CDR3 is TGTGCCAGCAGCTTGGGGGCGGGACTCGACAATGAGCAGTCCTTC.